The entry below describes one TCR beta chain. The clone's antigen remains unknown. No clone much larger than this one lies a single base away; base qualities are absent. Library construction relied on the immunoSEQ multiplex PCR assay. A mixture of 60 forward primers for TCR Vbeta segments and 13 reverse primers for TCR Jbeta segments was used in the multiplex PCR. The CDR3 region of rearranged TCR beta genes was amplified from genomic DNA by a multiplex PCR assay. Amplified TCR beta libraries were sequenced as 87-base-pair reads on the Illumina HiSeq System. On the study's bioinformatics: A later analysis tallied roughly 78 million unique TCR beta chains across the 666 repertoires, and about 12 million of those chains were shared by two or more donors. A nearest-neighbor algorithm error-corrected the raw reads and collapsed the reads into unique sequences, merging closely related sequences to remove PCR and sequencing errors. CDR3 sequences were aligned to IMGT reference sequences to assign V, D and J gene segments. For a sequence to be retained, at least a six-nucleotide match to both a V gene segment and a J gene segment was required. Rearrangements were classified as productive when the CDR3 lacked stop codons and remained in frame with V and J, and all other rearrangements were classified as non-productive. Following IMGT convention, CDR3 was defined as the stretch from the second conserved V-encoded cysteine up to the conserved J-encoded phenylalanine. The earlier analysis of about 620 of the donors excluded sequences that lacked an unambiguous match to a single V gene segment. In an earlier analysis of several hundred of the donors, V segments were called functional above 56.7% productive rearrangements and were called segregating when the between-donor standard deviation exceeded 5%. A statistical classification framework was built to diagnose cytomegalovirus status from the catalog of TCR beta chain sequences. A later analysis assigned V and J genes by comparing TCR nucleotide sequences with IMGT/GENE-DB human TR gene sequences. Using the TCRdist pipeline, a later analysis assigned CDR3 sequences along with most-parsimonious VDJ recombination scenarios. A later analysis defined each TCR beta chain by its CDR3 amino acid sequence plus V-gene family, and excluded reads lacking a unique V-gene family. A later analysis removed over 500 highly shared, low-generation-probability nucleotide sequences to deal with suspected cross-contamination and a sequencing artifact. A later analysis calculated a clonal expansion index for each public chain from normalized within-repertoire ranks of inferred template counts. In a later analysis, generation probabilities were computed with a VDJ recombination model fitted to out-of-frame rearrangements, and the resulting probabilities were checked against IGoR. In a later analysis, hypergeometric tests were used to score TCR-TCR, TCR-HLA and TCR-CMV co-occurrence, with a repertoire-size bias correction applied to TCR pairs. A later analysis estimated false discovery rates by permuting HLA or CMV assignments 20 times. In a later analysis, co-occurring TCRs were grouped using DBSCAN, and TCRdist sequence similarity was added for clustering within HLA-allele-positive subsets. Co-occurrence clustering excluded repertoires with fewer than 30,000 or more than 120,000 public chains, plus five with anomalous nucleotide sharing. TCRdb took over this immuneACCESS table, retaining in-frame rearrangements with V and J assigned. Such tables are incomplete; in checked studies, under half of the missing clones stem from an unresolved V gene, and the remainder is unexplained. V and J calls and clone size are copied from that table; D and trimming were computed from the DNA. Within this sample are more than 150,000 clones, with 80% to 85% of them counted one time only. The ten largest make up approximately 0.25% of the sample.

This sample is part of a study of cytomegalovirus exposure and HLA in healthy donors (dated 2017 in TCRdb). Context from the whole study: In an earlier analysis of 550 to 750 of the donors, under 300 Gb of sequence data and some 120 million unique TCR beta sequences from 150 million to 200 million T cells were reported. An early release that covered fewer than 750 HLA-typed donors contained approximately 300 gigabases of sequencing data and 85 million to 100 million unique TCR sequences. A later genetic analysis took genome-wide SNP genotypes for about three fifths of the roughly 670 donors and used that subset as a discovery cohort. To decide whether each TCR beta V gene segment behaved as functional or pseudogenic, an earlier analysis of some 600 of the donors relied on high-throughput TCR beta sequencing. A later analysis re-examined previously published TCR beta repertoires from several hundred donors and added high-resolution HLA genotyping to investigate patterns of TCR occurrence. Of the 300 to 500 genotyped donors, over 80% were placed in the genetic ancestry cluster associated with self-reported Caucasian donors. High-throughput TCR immunosequencing, statistical association of individual TCRs with disease status, and machine learning were combined to predict cytomegalovirus infection status. All discovery cohort repertoires had been generated on a single sequencing platform. Roughly 5 DR-DQ haplotypes were handled as single units for association and clustering, since linkage in the cohort was strong. Among roughly 370 genotyped donors of the cohort, an average of approximately 250,000 unique TCR beta nucleotide sequences were sequenced per donor, around 20% of them non-productive. Typing coverage differed by locus: A, B, C, DRB1 and DQB1 were typed in about 620-630 donors, DQA1 in roughly 510, DPA1 in around 580, and DPB1 in 472. A separate validation cohort of roughly 130 different subjects was used in addition to the approximately 700-subject first cohort. HLA typing included class I and class II loci at four-digit resolution. The study aimed to test whether signatures of past pathogen exposure could be identified by cataloging public T cell receptors. Using immunosequencing, the study profiled T cell repertoires from around 680 subjects and related those repertoires to cytomegalovirus serostatus. Rather than using new phenotypic data, the later analysis identified candidate immune exposures from TCR beta sequences and from how often those sequences occurred across donors. Donor age, sex, ethnicity and CMV serostatus were compiled alongside the repertoire data. The research as a whole found: The authors suggested that the approach could potentially be extended to other disease states and immunological phenotypes. Linkage disequilibrium might explain the correlated functional status among segregating V segments, but an unknown experimental factor could not be ruled out. A further reported finding was that TCR beta sequences accurately predicted the HLA-A and HLA-B alleles for most subjects in the first cohort. Roughly uniform sequencing depth across donors was assumed in presence/absence analyses, although this assumption may not hold. At a false discovery rate of 0.05, a later analysis linked some 17,000 TCR beta sequences to specific HLA alleles. The study gave a list of 150 to 200 TCR beta chains associated with cytomegalovirus. A cluster of highly shared sequence variants was judged likely to represent a technical artifact of the sequencing pipeline. Broadly in line with IMGT annotations, most TCR beta V segments showed up in productive rearrangements about 87% or about 30% of the time in an earlier analysis of several hundred of the donors. According to a later genetic analysis, donors in an Asian-associated ancestry cluster had fewer N-insertions in productive TCRs than the roughly 700-donor mean. The classifier was reported to diagnose cytomegalovirus status with high specificity and sensitivity in both the original and validation cohorts. A few of the identified cytomegalovirus-associated TCR beta chains were confirmed in vitro to be specific for cytomegalovirus antigens. In a later analysis, most CMV-associated TCR beta chains were found to appear HLA-restricted, with HLA associations seemingly driven largely by CMV exposure. In a later analysis, HLA-associated TCR beta chains were found to be more clonally expanded and to have lower generation probabilities than equally common non-associated chains. V-gene and J-gene trimming of TCR beta chains was associated with a missense DCLRE1C variant in a later genetic analysis, and the association was replicated in an independent cohort. CMV serostatus was the only immune exposure information available for the cohort. In a later analysis, several top co-occurrence clusters were reported to appear linked to parvovirus B19, influenza, CMV and Epstein-Barr virus. In a later analysis, the rate of TCR association differed among HLA loci, with DRB1 alleles having the most associated TCRs and HLA-C alleles having the fewest. Some IMGT-functional V segments, including TRBV6-2 and TRBV6-3, could not be distinguished by the 87-base-pair reads and were therefore excluded. Strong co-occurrence of HLA alleles, especially DR and DQ, made assigning TCR associations to individual alleles difficult. HLA typing was unavailable for some donors at each locus, so association tests used only the typed subset. Only TCR beta chains were sequenced in this cohort, and the absence of alpha or paired-chain data limited detectable features. Most TCR sequences were seen in very few donors, while some public TCRs were found in many individuals. Because counts were too low, 15 or so rarely observed V segments, including chromosome 9 orphons, were excluded from the earlier analysis of 500 to 700 of the donors.

Including the terminal cysteine and phenylalanine, the CDR3 comprises 13 residues. The only DNA kept is the CDR3, 39 bases in frame from the first base. V and J are trimmed by 0 bases and 7 bases, and the gene matches miss 2 bases of the junction. The germline V gene supplies CDR1 MNHEY and CDR2 SVGAGI. The cohort was made up of around 720 healthy bone marrow donors. At the time of sampling, every cohort member was nominally healthy, though immune exposures that went unrecorded were likely present. The donor tested CMV seronegative and was one of the 352 seronegative cohort members. A peripheral blood sample was collected from each donor, and TCR beta sequencing was performed on peripheral blood mononuclear cells. Genomic DNA was extracted from the blood cell samples with the Qiagen DNeasy Blood Extraction Kit.

Sequenced input: PBMCs. This sequence uses TRBV6-5 and TRBJ2-7; 8 of the junction bases match TRBD1. This TCR was sampled from a boy aged 10-17 years in good health and CMV-seronegative. The CDR3 reads as follows: CASSYSRDREQYF. The DNA sequence follows: TGTGCCAGCAGTTACTCGAGGGACAGGGAGCAGTACTTC.